This T cell receptor beta chain was sequenced during a study of Graves' ophthalmopathy and Graves' hyperthyroidism. Amplified TCR beta CDR3 regions were obtained using RNA transcripts as template. First-round RT-PCR used HTBI primers; second-round multiplex PCR followed. TCRdb re-derived calls from the multiplex PCR reads in MiXCR, one entry per CDR3 protein. In the table there are more than 1,000,000 distinct CDR3 sequences, about 36% of which are singletons. Trimming at V came to 4 bases and at J to 2 bases, leaving 4 bases not matched to a gene. Germline CDR1 is LNHDA and CDR2 is SQIVND (reference sequence). This CDR3 spans 15 amino acids. In its sample, this clonotype was seen many times.

This sequence joins TRBV19 and TRBJ1-1; 10 bases fit TRBD1. The clonotype was recovered from an adult man with Graves' hyperthyroidism. Material: peripheral blood or thyroid tissue (not recorded which). The CDR3 DNA reads as TGTGCCAGTAGTACCCGGGACAGGGGTAACACTGAAGCTTTCTTT. Its protein is CASSTRDRGNTEAFF.